The present T cell receptor (beta chain) was sequenced within a study of T cells in Graves' hyperthyroidism and ophthalmopathy. RNA transcripts provided the source from which TCR beta CDR3 regions were amplified. RT-PCR in the first round (using the HTBI primer set) targeted the TCR CDR3. From the multiplex PCR reads, TCRdb called clonotypes with MiXCR, one entry per CDR3 protein. In the table there are around 690,000 distinct CDR3 sequences, roughly 20% of which are singletons. This clonotype has ten or more counts. Uncontrolled infection, other autoimmune disease, pregnancy or lactation disqualified patients from enrolment. V lost 4 bases to trimming and J lost 5 bases, with 9 bases between them. The CDR3 has 13 amino acids. Germline-derived CDR1 and CDR2 are LGHDT and YNNKEL (reference sequence).

The V gene is TRBV3-1, the J gene TRBJ1-3; D gene uncertain. This clonotype was obtained from a man aged 25-40 years with Graves' ophthalmopathy. Material: blood. The CDR3 region has the DNA TGTGCCAGCAGCCCAGGCGGACGAAACACCATATATTTT. Translation: CASSPGGRNTIYF. Supplemented by reference TRBV3-1 and TRBJ1-3, the full variable domain reads DTAVSQTPKYLVTQMGNDKSIKCEQNLGHDTMYWYKQDSKKFLKIMFSYNNKELIINETVPNRFSPKSPDKAHLNLHINSLELGDSAVYFCASSPGGRNTIYFGEGSWLTVV.